This T cell receptor (beta chain) was recovered during a study of patients and donors after allogeneic stem cell transplantation. This clonotype was seen a handful of times. Each CDR3 protein is one row after TCRdb ran MiXCR on the RT-PCR reads. The sample consists of roughly 880,000 distinct CDR3 sequences, about 20% of them appearing once. The TCR comes from a human donor who was either an allogeneic HSCT recipient or a stem cell or donor lymphocyte infusion donor (not recorded which). It is not recorded whose cells these are; they may come from a transplant donor. Sequenced material: blood, either unsorted or a sorted T cell fraction (not recorded which).

The chain's CDR3 is CASTWTSTDTQYF. CDR3 DNA sequence: TGTGCCAGCACTTGGACTAGCACAGATACGCAGTATTTT. The rearrangement joins TRBV25-1 to TRBJ2-3; a possible D gene is TRBD2 (5 bases). V dropped 7 bases and J dropped 0 bases, with 8 bases sitting between them. CDR1 is MGHDK, CDR2 SYGVNS, per germline. The CDR3 covers 13 residues.